This record covers a single T cell receptor (beta chain). The CDR3 is made up of 16 amino acids. V was clipped by 9 bases and J by 0 bases; unmatched bases: 6. Germline V CDR1 and CDR2: LNHDA, SQIVND (reference sequence). Original processing notes: Estimation of nucleated cell counts relied on the amplification of reference gene primers. Here immunoSEQ multiplex PCR was the method, and the copy in TCRdb shows in-frame clones only, minus some. V and J calls and clone size are as listed in that table; D and trimming were resolved from the DNA. The sample includes roughly 290,000 clones, roughly 90% of them seen just once. The sample is drawn from a study of blood T cell repertoires in COVID-19. Study as a whole: The origin of the acute and convalescent COVID-19 samples was the United States, Italy and Spain. T cells, B-cell-depleted T cells, or PBMCs provided the cDNA or gDNA that served as material.

This TCR derives from a woman aged 60-70 years with acute or convalescent COVID-19. The sequenced sample was peripheral blood. V and J are TRBV19 and TRBJ1-6, with 9 bases fitting TRBD1. DNA for the CDR3: TGTGCCAGCCTTAAGACAGGGGGCTCCTATAATTCACCCCTCCACTTT. Translating gives CASLKTGGSYNSPLHF.